The rows below give T cell receptor beta chains drawn from one sample of a study of CD8 T cells in ankylosing spondylitis. TCRdb reprocessed the 5' RACE reads via MiXCR and lists one record per CDR3 protein. The sample includes under 250,000 distinct CDR3 sequences, 25% to 30% of them seen just once. The specimen sequenced was blood, either unsorted or a sorted T cell fraction (not recorded which). The receptors stem from a male donor with ankylosing spondylitis or in good health (not recorded which). CDR3s include the opening cysteine and the closing phenylalanine or tryptophan.

j_call | v_call | cdr3_aa
TRBJ2-5 | TRBV4-3 | CASSQDGRASRETQYF
TRBJ1-1 | TRBV29-1 | CSVEGRENTEAFF
TRBJ2-7 | TRBV9 | CASSVEAGTYEQYF
TRBJ2-7 | TRBV12-3/TRBV12-4 | CASGGDLYEQYF
TRBJ2-1 | TRBV6-1 | CASMIAGAPYNEQFF
TRBJ2-7 | TRBV9 | CASSVQQGYEQYF
TRBJ2-3 | TRBV12-3/TRBV12-4 | CASSLASGRVDTQYF
TRBJ1-1 | TRBV7-2 | CASSPGPLNTEAFF
TRBJ2-5 | TRBV20-1 | CSALGLKETQYF
TRBJ1-2 | TRBV27 | CASSSGQGWDGYTF
TRBJ1-5 | TRBV29-1 | CSVADDRNQPQHF
TRBJ2-7 | TRBV20-1 | CSASKTSGYSYEQYF
TRBJ2-5 | TRBV29-1 | CSWFGSDVTQYF
TRBJ2-7 | TRBV10-2 | CASSKAGGLYEQYF
TRBJ1-1 | TRBV6-1 | CASSTRTANTEAFF
TRBJ2-1 | TRBV15 | CATNDVGYNEQFF
TRBJ2-1 | TRBV21-1 | CASSKRVRGSYNEQFF
TRBJ2-2 | TRBV18 | CASSPVPGNTGELFF
TRBJ1-1 | TRBV20-1 | CSARVQGAFTEAFF
TRBJ1-1 | TRBV12-5 | CASGSGVTEAFF
TRBJ2-7 | TRBV2 | CASRPLGGGNSYEQYF
TRBJ2-1 | TRBV18 | CASSPSGFSYNEQFF
TRBJ2-7 | TRBV6-1 | CASSVGGGLFSGTYEQYF
TRBJ2-2 | TRBV6-5 | CASSSLPLVTGELFF
TRBJ2-1 | TRBV6-1 | CASSPLGLAAGEQFF
TRBJ1-3 | TRBV15 | CATSRDVGRSSGNTIYF
TRBJ2-7 | TRBV5-1 | CASSLGTSGRTVGEQYF
TRBJ2-1 | TRBV7-8 | CASSLVGGFSYNEQFF
TRBJ2-3 | TRBV6-1 | CASSPRLASGDTQYF
TRBJ2-1 | TRBV29-1 | CSAGIRGSYNEQFF
TRBJ2-2 | TRBV14 | CASKGGFDTGELFF
TRBJ1-1 | TRBV12-3/TRBV12-4 | CASSLADRNTEAFF
TRBJ1-2 | TRBV25-1 | CASEGGLYGYTF
TRBJ2-1 | TRBV9 | CASSYHRVGGPNNEQFF